This T cell receptor beta chain comes out of a study of T cell responses to AZD1222 COVID-19 vaccine. V was cut by 1 base and J by 8 bases, with 11 bases left in between. The CDR3 has 13 amino acids. The germline V gene has CDR1 MDHEN and CDR2 SYDVKM. Recipients boosted at about 4 weeks or about 12 weeks are pooled. The study's findings and limits: Possibly, clonal diversity was underestimated; donors were largely white British and included more females.

Regarding this clone: As yet, its antigen is unknown.

The protocol was immunoSEQ multiplex PCR, while the TCRdb copy is restricted to in-frame clones and leaves out a portion. The table shows around 25,000 clones, with 80% to 90% occurring only once. This chain connects TRBV28 to TRBJ1-2; D remains ambiguous. This TCR was sampled from an adult who received the AZD1222 COVID-19 vaccine. The source was peripheral blood, collected 28 days after the second AZD1222 dose. Here the CDR3 reads CASSLYALGGYTF. The DNA for the CDR3 is TGTGCCAGCAGTTTATACGCTTTAGGAGGCTACACCTTC.